One and the same sample provided the 22 T cell receptor beta chains below, sequenced in a study of blood T cell repertoires in COVID-19. Some clones are missing from TCRdb's copy, which holds only in-frame ones; the method was immunoSEQ multiplex PCR. The sample yields hundreds of thousands of clones, approximately 85% seen once. Sequencing was performed on PBMCs or T cells enriched from blood (not recorded which). The receptors were gathered from a woman aged 40 to 50 with acute COVID-19.

The chain carries TRBV6-2 or TRBV6-3 and TRBJ2-7; 7 nucleotides agree with TRBD1. CDR1 is MNHEY and CDR2 is SVGEGT in the germline V gene. Trimming cost V 2 bases and J 0 bases; bases outside gene matches: 4. The CDR3 covers 15 residues. The CDR3 DNA is TGTGCCAGCAGTTACGGACAGGCCAGCTCCTACGAGCAGTACTTC. Its translation is CASSYGQASSYEQYF.

V and J are TRBV7-9 and TRBJ2-3; D perhaps matches TRBD2 (5 bases). V shed 4 bases and J shed 6 bases, with 14 bases lying between them. CDR3 length equals 14 residues. Germline CDR1 and CDR2: SEHNR and FQNEAQ (reference sequence). The CDR3, as DNA: TGTGCCAGCAGCTCCCGGGGTTGGGCCGATACGCAGTATTTT. Encoded protein: CASSSRGWADTQYF.

This rearrangement joins TRBV19 to TRBJ1-3, with TRBD1 as a possible D gene (5 bases). In germline, CDR1 is LNHDA, CDR2 SQIVND (reference sequence). CDR3 length: 14 amino acids. V was trimmed by 6 bases and J by 1 base, leaving 10 bases between them. The CDR3 DNA follows: TGTGCCAGTAGAGTCCAGGGTTCTGGAAACACCATATATTTT. Amino acid sequence: CASRVQGSGNTIYF.

This clone came up once. V and J are TRBV12-3 or TRBV12-4 and TRBJ1-1; D uncertain. This CDR3 is built from 13 residues. V was clipped by 6 bases and J by 4 bases, with 12 bases between them. This CDR3 is CASSTAGSTEAFF. The CDR3 nucleotides are TGTGCCAGCAGCACCGCGGGGAGCACTGAAGCTTTCTTT.

This clone was found once. The chain joins TRBV3-1 (or the pseudogene TRBV3-2) to TRBJ2-5; D call uncertain. Trimming removed 6 bases from V and 5 bases from J, with 13 bases in between. CDR1 and CDR2 (germline): LGHDT, YNNKEL (reference sequence). CDR3 length equals 13 residues. This chain's CDR3 is CASRHYYGETQYF. The DNA of the CDR3 is TGTGCCAGCAGACACTATTACGGCGAGACCCAGTACTTC.

The chain carries TRBV29-1 and TRBJ2-7; tentatively, D is TRBD2 (6 bases). Trimming left V 4 bases short and J 3 bases short, with 10 bases between. The germline V gene encodes CDR1 SQVTM and CDR2 ANQGSEA. CDR3 length: 12 amino acids. The CDR3 region has the DNA TGCAGCGTTGGACGGGGAGGCTACGAGCAGTACTTC. It codes for CSVGRGGYEQYF.

J is TRBJ1-4 and V is TRBV2; the match to TRBD1 covers 9 bases. CDR3 size: 13 residues. Germline CDR1 reads SNHLY; CDR2 reads FYNNEI. With 8 bases clipped from V and 6 bases from J, the junction kept 4 bases outside the gene matches. The CDR3 nucleotides are TGTGCCAGCGTCCGGGACAGGGATGAAAAACTGTTTTTT. Amino acids: CASVRDRDEKLFF.

The V call is TRBV5-5, the J call TRBJ2-1, with TRBD2 matching 11 bases. The CDR3 sequence is 17 residues long. Germline-derived CDR1 and CDR2 are SGHKS and YYEKEE (reference sequence). The J segment lost 0 bases and the V segment lost 4 bases, leaving 6 bases of the junction unmatched. In DNA form, the CDR3 reads TGTGCCAGCAGCACCCTAGCGGGGGGTGTCTCCTACAATGAGCAGTTCTTC. Its protein is CASSTLAGGVSYNEQFF.

This clone showed up just a few times. The chain is built from TRBV29-1 and TRBJ1-2; D ambiguous. The CDR3 is 15 amino acids. Germline CDR1 and CDR2: SQVTM and ANQGSEA. V gave up 5 bases and J gave up 0 bases, with 16 bases separating them. The CDR3 bases are TGCAGCGTTTTGGAAACCCGACTTTCTAACTATGGCTACACCTTC. Translation: CSVLETRLSNYGYTF.

V gene TRBV5-1 combines with J gene TRBJ1-1; 7 nucleotides agree with TRBD1. The CDR3 consists of 16 residues. CDR1 and CDR2 (germline): SGHRS, YFSETQ. V shed 6 bases, J shed 2 bases, and the junction held 13 bases outside the gene matches. In nucleotides, the CDR3 is TGCGCCAGCACCCTACAAAACACAGGGGACAACACTGAAGCTTTCTTT. Translated: CASTLQNTGDNTEAFF.

The chain is built from TRBV19 and TRBJ1-5; 7 nucleotides align to TRBD1. Trimming at V came to 3 bases and at J to 7 bases, leaving 12 bases not matched to a gene. The germline CDR1 and CDR2 sequences are LNHDA and SQIVND (reference sequence). CDR3 length equals 16 residues. CDR3 DNA sequence: TGTGCCAGTAGTATGAGTAGGGCAGGGGGGTACCAGCCCCAGCATTTT. The encoded protein is CASSMSRAGGYQPQHF.

The gene calls are TRBV2 and TRBJ1-4, with 7 bases lining up with TRBD1. The ends lost 5 bases at V and 5 bases at J; junction bases unmatched: 5. Germline V gives CDR1 SNHLY, CDR2 FYNNEI. The CDR3 runs 14 residues. The CDR3 nucleotides are TGTGCCAGCAGTTACGGAGGGGGCAATGAAAAACTGTTTTTT. Amino acid sequence: CASSYGGGNEKLFF.

This chain joins TRBV11-3 and TRBJ2-7; 7 bases map to TRBD1. The length of the CDR3 is 14 residues. J was trimmed by 1 base and V by 5 bases; bases with no gene match: 5. CDR1 and CDR2 (germline): SGHNT, YENEEA. The CDR3 DNA is TGTGCCAGCAGCAACAGGGGTAGTTCCTACGAGCAGTACTTC. This encodes CASSNRGSSYEQYF.

The gene calls are TRBV5-4 and TRBJ2-3; 11 nucleotides align to TRBD2. Looked up from germline, CDR1 is SGHNT and CDR2 is YYREEE (reference sequence). This CDR3 has 15 amino acids. V trimming: 7 bases; J trimming: 0 bases; junction bases outside the gene matches: 4. As DNA, the CDR3 is TGTGCCAGCGAGCGGACTAGCGGGAGCACAGATACGCAGTATTTT. Its translation: CASERTSGSTDTQYF.

The chain carries TRBV6-5 and TRBJ2-7, with 8 bases aligning to TRBD2. CDR3 length equals 15 residues. With 6 bases clipped from V and 0 bases from J, the junction kept 7 bases outside the gene matches. Germline CDR1 reads MNHEY; CDR2 reads SVGAGI. In DNA form, the CDR3 reads TGTGCCAGCAGACGAAGCGGGGGCCCCTCCTACGAGCAGTACTTC. This translates into CASRRSGGPSYEQYF.

This rearrangement joins TRBV5-1 to TRBJ1-4, with D possibly matching TRBD1 (5 bases). The CDR3 extends over 14 amino acids. The V end was cut by 4 bases, the J end by 6 bases, with 13 bases between. Germline values: CDR1 SGHRS, CDR2 YFSETQ. CDR3 region: CASSRGGFDEKLFF. CDR3 coding DNA: TGCGCCAGCAGCCGCGGGGGATTCGATGAAAAACTGTTTTTT.

V usage is TRBV5-5 and J usage is TRBJ2-7, with D maybe TRBD1 (7 bases). The CDR3 sequence is 13 residues long. Germline values: CDR1 SGHKS, CDR2 YYEKEE (reference sequence). The V and J ends lost 7 bases and 5 bases respectively, with 16 bases between them. The CDR3 DNA reads as TGTGCCAGCGCAGCAGGGGGGTCGAACGAGCAGTACTTC. Translated: CASAAGGSNEQYF.

V usage is TRBV15 and J usage is TRBJ1-3, with 7 bases fitting TRBD1. The germline V gene has CDR1 LNHNV and CDR2 YYDKDF (reference sequence). CDR3 size: 14 residues. With V trimmed by 9 bases and J by 4 bases, 9 bases remained unmatched. The CDR3 sequence is CATMPGGPGNTIYF. The CDR3 DNA reads as TGTGCCACAATGCCAGGGGGGCCAGGAAACACCATATATTTT.

The chain has TRBV10-3 and TRBJ2-3; TRBD2 matches at 8 bases. The CDR3 runs 16 residues. V was clipped by 5 bases and J by 2 bases; unmatched bases: 9. Germline CDR1 ENHRY, CDR2 SYGVKD. The CDR3 coding sequence is TGTGCCATCAGTAACGGCGGGGGGTTAGACACAGATACGCAGTATTTT. It yields the protein CAISNGGGLDTDTQYF.

About this clone: This may arise from a read error, as a much more abundant clone is one base away. The genes are TRBV5-5 and TRBJ1-3; 7 nucleotides match TRBD1. The junction had 3 bases not matched to a gene; V was cut back by 3 bases and J by 0 bases. This CDR3 has 15 residues. In germline, CDR1 is SGHKS, CDR2 YYEKEE (reference sequence). The CDR3 loop reads CASSWGQNSGNTIYF. As DNA, the CDR3 is TGTGCCAGCAGCTGGGGACAGAACTCTGGAAACACCATATATTTT.

The chain uses TRBV5-5 and TRBJ1-2; tentatively, D is TRBD1 (6 bases). The V gene's germline CDR1 is SGHKS and CDR2 YYEKEE (reference sequence). The CDR3 totals 12 residues. The ends were cut back, 3 bases at V and 8 bases at J, with 11 bases in the middle. The CDR3 sequence is CASSSSGVGYTF. CDR3 nucleotides: TGTGCCAGCAGCTCATCAGGGGTCGGCTACACCTTC.

This chain uses TRBV30 with TRBJ1-5; D might be TRBD1 (6 bases). The germline V and J ends were trimmed by 2 bases and 6 bases, with 11 bases remaining between them. This CDR3 has 13 residues. In germline, CDR1 is GTSNPN, CDR2 SVGIG (reference sequence). Here the CDR3 DNA reads TGTGCCTGGAGTCTCGACAGGTTTCAGCCCCAGCATTTT. Translated: CAWSLDRFQPQHF.